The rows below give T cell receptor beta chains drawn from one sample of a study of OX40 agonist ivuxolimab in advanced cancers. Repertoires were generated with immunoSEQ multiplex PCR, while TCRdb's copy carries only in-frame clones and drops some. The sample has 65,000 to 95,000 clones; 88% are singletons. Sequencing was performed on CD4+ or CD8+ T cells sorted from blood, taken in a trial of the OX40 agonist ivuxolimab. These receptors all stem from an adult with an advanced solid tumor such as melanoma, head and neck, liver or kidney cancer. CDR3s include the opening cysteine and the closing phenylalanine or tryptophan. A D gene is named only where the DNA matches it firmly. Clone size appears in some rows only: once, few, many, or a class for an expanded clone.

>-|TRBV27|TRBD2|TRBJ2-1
TGTGCCAGCAGACCGACTAGCCTAGGCTACAATGAGCAGTTCTTC
CASRPTSLGYNEQFF
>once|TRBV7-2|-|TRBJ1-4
TGTGCCAGCAGCTTTAGTATAGGTCAACGACACGGGGAAAAACTGTTTTTT
CASSFSIGQRHGEKLFF
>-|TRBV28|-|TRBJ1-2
TGTGCCAGCAGTCCCGGCAGGTTCAATGGCTACACCTTC
CASSPGRFNGYTF
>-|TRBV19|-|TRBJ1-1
TGTGCCAGTAGTCCCCCTCTATCAAGGTTGACTGAAGCTTTCTTT
CASSPPLSRLTEAFF
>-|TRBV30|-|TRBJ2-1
TGTGCCTGGAGTGTGCGGGGAGATGAGCAGTTCTTC
CAWSVRGDEQFF
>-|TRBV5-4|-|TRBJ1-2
TGTGCCAGCAGCACGGACGGGAGAAACTATGGCTACACCTTC
CASSTDGRNYGYTF
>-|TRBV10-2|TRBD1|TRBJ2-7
TGCGCCAGCAGTGGACAGGGGGCTTACGAGCAGTACTTC
CASSGQGAYEQYF
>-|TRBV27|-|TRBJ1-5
TGTGCCAGCGGGTACCGAGGCAATCAGCCCCAGCATTTT
CASGYRGNQPQHF
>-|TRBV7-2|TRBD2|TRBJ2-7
TGTGCCAGCAGCTTCCGGGGGGGCTACGAGCAGTACTTC
CASSFRGGYEQYF
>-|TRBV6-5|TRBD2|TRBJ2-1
TGTGCCAGCAGTTCGGCGGGAGCGTACAATGAGCAGTTCTTC
CASSSAGAYNEQFF
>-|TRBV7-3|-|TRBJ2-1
TGTGCCAGCAGCCTGGAGAGGGCCTCCGTACATGAGCAGTTCTTC
CASSLERASVHEQFF
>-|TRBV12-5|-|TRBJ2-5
TGTGCTAGTGGTTTGGGGGAGACCCAGTACTTC
CASGLGETQYF
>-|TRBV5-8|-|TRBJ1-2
TGTGCCAGCAGCTTGGTGGAGAGGCGGGCAGAGGGCTACACCTTC
CASSLVERRAEGYTF
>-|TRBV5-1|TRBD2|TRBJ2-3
TGCGCCAGCAGCTTGGGGACTAGCGGGAGGTTAGATACGCAGTATTTT
CASSLGTSGRLDTQYF
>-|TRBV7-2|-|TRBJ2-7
TGTGCCAGCAGCTTAGAAGGACGTAACTACGAGCAGTACTTC
CASSLEGRNYEQYF